This section outlines one T cell receptor (beta chain) sequence together with its context. Additional DNA sequences in this sample encode the identical CDR3. These data belong to a study of T cells in tumors after PD-1 blockade. At the level of the study: Some patients also took daily vismodegib 150 mg during anti-PD-1 treatment. Peripheral blood samples averaged roughly 40,000 unique clonotypes and about 120,000 templates.

The method was immunoSEQ multiplex PCR; TCRdb's version includes in-frame clones alone and lacks a portion of them. The sample contains fewer than 15,000 clones, approximately 80% of which appear only once. The CDR3 contains 19 residues. Germline V gives CDR1 SNHLY, CDR2 FYNNEI. The sequences come from PBMCs, collected after anti-PD-1 treatment. V and J are TRBV2 and TRBJ2-1; 8 bases line up with TRBD2. This TCR was sampled from a human donor with basal cell carcinoma. DNA of the CDR3: TGTCCCACCTGTGACGGGGGGGCGGGGGAGGGGAGCTCCTACAATGAGCAGTTCTTC. Its translation: CPTCDGGAGEGSSYNEQFF.